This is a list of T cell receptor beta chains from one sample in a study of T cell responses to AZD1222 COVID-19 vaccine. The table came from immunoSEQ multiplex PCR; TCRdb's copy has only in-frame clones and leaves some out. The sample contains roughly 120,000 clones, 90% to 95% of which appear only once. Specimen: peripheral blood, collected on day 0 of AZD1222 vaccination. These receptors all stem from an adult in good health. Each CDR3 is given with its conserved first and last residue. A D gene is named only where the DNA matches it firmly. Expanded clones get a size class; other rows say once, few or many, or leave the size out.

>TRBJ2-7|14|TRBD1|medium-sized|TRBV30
CAWSVRTGSYEQYF
TGTGCCTGGAGTGTAAGGACAGGGAGTTACGAGCAGTACTTC
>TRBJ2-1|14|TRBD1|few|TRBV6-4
CASSRDRVYNEQFF
TGTGCCAGCAGCCGGGACAGGGTTTATAATGAGCAGTTCTTC
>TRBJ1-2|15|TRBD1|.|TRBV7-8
CASSPPGTVIYGYTF
TGTGCCAGCAGCCCCCCCGGGACAGTTATCTATGGCTACACCTTC
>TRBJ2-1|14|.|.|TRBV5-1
CASSLDNRGGEQFF
TGCGCCAGCAGCTTGGATAACAGGGGGGGTGAGCAGTTCTTC
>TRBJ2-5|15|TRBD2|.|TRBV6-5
CASKKIGLAVETQYF
TGTGCCAGCAAAAAGATCGGACTAGCGGTGGAGACCCAGTACTTC
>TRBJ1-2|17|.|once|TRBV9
CASSVEQGFSPNYGYTF
TGTGCCAGCAGCGTAGAGCAGGGATTCTCCCCTAACTATGGCTACACCTTC
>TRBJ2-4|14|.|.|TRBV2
CASTGQLAKNIQYF
TGTGCCAGCACCGGACAGCTAGCCAAAAACATTCAGTACTTC
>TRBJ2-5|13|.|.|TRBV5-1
CASSMVPQETQYF
TGCGCCAGCAGCATGGTACCTCAAGAGACCCAGTACTTC
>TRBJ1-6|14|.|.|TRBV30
CAWSVGTPNSPLHF
TGTGCCTGGAGTGTAGGGACACCAAATTCACCCCTCCACTTT
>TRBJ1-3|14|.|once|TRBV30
CAWSVISSGNTIYF
TGTGCCTGGAGTGTAATCAGCTCTGGAAACACCATATATTTT
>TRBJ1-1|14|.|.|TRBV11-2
CASSLERTNTEAFF
TGTGCCAGCAGCTTAGAGCGGACGAACACTGAAGCTTTCTTT
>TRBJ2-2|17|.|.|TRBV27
CASSRSYVPSATGELFF
TGTGCCAGCAGTCGCTCATATGTCCCCTCCGCCACCGGGGAGCTGTTTTTT
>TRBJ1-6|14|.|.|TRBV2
CASSGDRNNSPLHF
TGTGCCAGCAGTGGAGACAGGAATAATTCACCCCTCCACTTT
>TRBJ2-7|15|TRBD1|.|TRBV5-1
CASSLAGGYPYEQYF
TGCGCCAGCAGCTTGGCAGGGGGTTACCCCTACGAGCAGTACTTC
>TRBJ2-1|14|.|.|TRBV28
CASSSLAAPREQFF
TGTGCCAGCAGTTCATTAGCGGCTCCTAGGGAGCAGTTCTTC
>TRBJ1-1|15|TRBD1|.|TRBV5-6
CASSPGTGRNTEAFF
TGTGCCAGCAGCCCCGGGACAGGGCGGAACACTGAAGCTTTCTTT
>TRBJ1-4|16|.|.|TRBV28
CASSRYTGVPNEKLFF
TGTGCCAGCAGCCGTTATACGGGGGTCCCGAATGAAAAACTGTTTTTT
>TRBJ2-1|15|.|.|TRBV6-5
CASREYDGGGNEQFF
TGTGCCAGCAGGGAGTACGACGGGGGTGGGAATGAGCAGTTCTTC
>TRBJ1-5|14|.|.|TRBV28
CASSPVGVGQPQHF
TGTGCCAGCAGCCCGGTCGGGGTGGGCCAGCCCCAGCATTTT
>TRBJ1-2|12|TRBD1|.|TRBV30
CAWTPGGYGYTF
TGTGCCTGGACCCCAGGGGGCTATGGCTACACCTTC
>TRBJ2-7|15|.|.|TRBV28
CASSPPGTLSYEQYF
TGTGCCAGCAGCCCACCCGGGACACTCTCCTACGAGCAGTACTTC
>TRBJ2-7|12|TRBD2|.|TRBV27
CASSLGGDEQYF
TGTGCCAGCAGTCTGGGGGGGGACGAGCAGTACTTC
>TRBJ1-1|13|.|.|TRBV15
CATSRDSGGEAFF
TGTGCCACCAGCAGAGATTCGGGTGGTGAAGCTTTCTTT
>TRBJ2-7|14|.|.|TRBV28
CASSFGSQSYEQYF
TGTGCCAGCAGTTTCGGCAGCCAGTCCTACGAGCAGTACTTC
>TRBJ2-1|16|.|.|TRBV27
CASSLSSLLDYNEQFF
TGTGCCAGCAGTTTATCCTCCCTGCTAGACTACAATGAGCAGTTCTTC
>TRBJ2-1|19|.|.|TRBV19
CASRDAGATARLTYNEQFF
TGTGCCAGTAGGGATGCGGGGGCGACCGCTCGCCTTACCTACAATGAGCAGTTCTTC
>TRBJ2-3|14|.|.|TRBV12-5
CASGTTSDWDTQYF
TGTGCTAGTGGCACCACCTCCGACTGGGATACGCAGTATTTT
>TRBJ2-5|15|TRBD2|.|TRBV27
CASKTTGLAGETQYF
TGTGCCAGCAAAACCACGGGACTAGCGGGAGAGACCCAGTACTTC
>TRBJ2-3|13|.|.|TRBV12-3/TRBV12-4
CASSSPFGDTQYF
TGTGCCAGCAGTTCGCCGTTTGGAGATACGCAGTATTTT
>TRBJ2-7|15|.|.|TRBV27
CASSSSGTPVYEQYF
TGTGCCAGCAGTTCGTCCGGGACCCCAGTCTACGAGCAGTACTTC
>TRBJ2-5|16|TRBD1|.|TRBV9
CASSARDRLPSETQYF
TGTGCCAGCAGCGCCCGGGACAGGCTTCCTTCGGAGACCCAGTACTTC